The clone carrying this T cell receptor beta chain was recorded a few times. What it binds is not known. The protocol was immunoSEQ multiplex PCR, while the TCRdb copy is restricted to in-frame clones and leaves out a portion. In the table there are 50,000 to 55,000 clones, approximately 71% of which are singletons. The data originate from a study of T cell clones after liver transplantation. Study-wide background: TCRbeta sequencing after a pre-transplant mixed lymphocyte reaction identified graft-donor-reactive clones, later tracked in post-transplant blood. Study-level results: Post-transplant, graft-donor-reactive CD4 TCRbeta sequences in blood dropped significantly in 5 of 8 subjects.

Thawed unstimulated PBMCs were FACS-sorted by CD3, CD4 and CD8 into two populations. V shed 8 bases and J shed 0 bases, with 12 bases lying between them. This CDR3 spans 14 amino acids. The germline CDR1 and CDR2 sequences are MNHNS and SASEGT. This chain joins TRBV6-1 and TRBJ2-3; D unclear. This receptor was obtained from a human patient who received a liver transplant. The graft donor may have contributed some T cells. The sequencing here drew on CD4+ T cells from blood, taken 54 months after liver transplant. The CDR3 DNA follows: TGTGCCAGCTCTTGGTCAGTGAGCACAGATACGCAGTATTTT. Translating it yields CASSWSVSTDTQYF.